A single sample is the source of the 28 T cell receptor beta chains below, sequenced in a study of blood T cell repertoires in COVID-19. Using immunoSEQ multiplex PCR, the repertoire was profiled, and TCRdb retains in-frame clones only, with some absent. The repertoire holds 200,000 to 300,000 clones, with about 91% as singletons. The sample was PBMCs or T cells enriched from blood (not recorded which). The receptor set was obtained from a woman aged 30 to 39 with acute COVID-19.

This chain links TRBV5-1 with TRBJ2-1; D perhaps matches TRBD1 (5 bases). Germline CDR1 is SGHRS and CDR2 is YFSETQ. The CDR3 has 13 amino acids. Trimming left V 0 bases short and J 8 bases short, with 9 bases between. The CDR3 nucleotides read TGCGCCAGCAGCTTGGATAGGGGCGATGAGCAGTTCTTC. Translated: CASSLDRGDEQFF.

This rearrangement joins TRBV4-1 to TRBJ2-1; D perhaps matches TRBD2 (7 bases). V gave up 2 bases and J gave up 9 bases, with 17 bases separating them. Germline CDR1 is MGHRA and CDR2 is YSYEKL. There are 15 residues in the CDR3. The CDR3 sequence is CASSQLGRGEGEQFF. The CDR3 DNA reads as TGCGCCAGCAGCCAATTAGGAAGGGGGGAGGGTGAGCAGTTCTTC.

This chain connects TRBV30 to TRBJ1-2; possibly TRBD1 for D (5 bases). The CDR3 extends over 14 amino acids. From germline, CDR1 is GTSNPN and CDR2 SVGIG (reference sequence). Trimming shortened V by 0 bases and J by 5 bases, and 13 bases separated the two germline ends. The CDR3: CAWSVGGEVYGYTF. The CDR3 DNA reads TGTGCCTGGAGTGTCGGGGGGGAGGTTTATGGCTACACCTTC. Variable domain in full (rest from reference TRBV30 and TRBJ1-2): SQTIHQWPATLVQPVGSPLSLECTVEGTSNPNLYWYRQAAGRGLQLLFYSVGIGQISSEVPQNLSASRPQDRQFILSSKKLLLSDSGFYLCAWSVGGEVYGYTFGSGTRLTVV.

V and J are TRBV2 and TRBJ1-5; tentative D call: TRBD1 (6 bases). Trimming cost V 7 bases and J 3 bases, with 13 bases left between them. Germline V lookup: CDR1 SNHLY, CDR2 FYNNEI. The CDR3 is made up of 14 amino acids. The CDR3 loop reads CASKGDPLNQPQHF. DNA of the CDR3: TGTGCCAGCAAGGGGGACCCTCTCAATCAGCCCCAGCATTTT.

The chain employs TRBV6-6 and TRBJ2-3; 7 bases fit TRBD2. With V trimmed by 4 bases and J by 3 bases, 10 bases remained unmatched. Germline V lookup: CDR1 MNHNY, CDR2 SVGAGI (reference sequence). The CDR3 consists of 16 residues. CDR3 coding DNA: TGTGCCAGCAGTTTGAGCGGGGAGGGGCTTACAGATACGCAGTATTTT. Encoded protein: CASSLSGEGLTDTQYF.

The chain recombines TRBV4-1 with TRBJ1-3, with D unclear. Germline-derived CDR1 and CDR2 are MGHRA and YSYEKL. Trimming removed 0 bases at V and 8 bases at J, with 8 bases between. This CDR3 spans 13 amino acids. In DNA form, the CDR3 reads TGCGCCAGCAGCCAAGAGCCCCGGGACACCATATATTTT. Translating it yields CASSQEPRDTIYF.

This clone was seen more than once but under ten times. The chain employs TRBV7-9 and TRBJ1-1; D is undetermined. Looked up from germline, CDR1 is SEHNR and CDR2 is FQNEAQ (reference sequence). The V gene lost 4 bases and the J gene lost 3 bases, with 9 bases spanning the gap. This CDR3 is 13 amino acids long. The CDR3: CASSSQPDTEAFF. The CDR3 nucleotides read TGTGCCAGCAGCTCACAGCCAGACACTGAAGCTTTCTTT.

The chain recombines TRBV27 with TRBJ2-1, with 7 bases fitting TRBD2. J lost 2 bases, V lost 2 bases, and 6 bases had no gene match. The CDR3 covers 16 residues. CDR1 MNHEY and CDR2 SMNVEV come from the germline V gene (reference sequence). The chain's CDR3 is CASSLIGGTPYNEQFF. For the CDR3, the DNA is TGTGCCAGCAGTTTAATCGGGGGGACCCCCTACAATGAGCAGTTCTTC.

The chain links TRBV11-3 to TRBJ2-4; tentatively, D is TRBD2 (5 bases). CDR1 and CDR2 from the germline V gene are SGHNT and YENEEA. The CDR3 contains 13 residues. Trimming took 1 base from V and 9 from J, leaving 10 bases between them. The CDR3, as DNA: TGTGCCAGCAGCTTAGGATTTGGGAGCATTCAGTACTTC. Its protein is CASSLGFGSIQYF.

V gene TRBV7-8 combines with J gene TRBJ1-2; TRBD1 is a possible D gene (5 bases). V lost 5 bases and J 0 bases, leaving 10 bases between the germline ends. The germline CDR1 and CDR2 sequences are SGHVS and FQNEAQ. CDR3 size: 14 residues. CDR3 region: CASSAGGANYGYTF. The CDR3 nucleotides are TGTGCCAGCAGCGCCGGGGGAGCTAACTATGGCTACACCTTC.

CDR3: CASSQDPSGGPGTQYF. As DNA, the CDR3 is TGCGCCAGCAGCCAAGATCCCAGCGGGGGCCCCGGTACGCAGTATTTT. The rearrangement uses TRBV4-3 and TRBJ2-3; TRBD2 aligns across 8 bases. Germline loops: CDR1 LGHNA, CDR2 YSLEER. With V trimmed by 0 bases and J by 8 bases, 10 bases remained unmatched. The CDR3 has 16 amino acids.

The chain couples TRBV19 to TRBJ1-5; no definite D call. The V end lost 7 bases, the J end lost 1 base, and 20 bases lay between the germline ends. Germline V CDR1 and CDR2: LNHDA, SQIVND (reference sequence). CDR3 length: 17 amino acids. CDR3 sequence: CASTSSGLGMSNQPQHF. DNA of the CDR3: TGTGCCAGTACCTCCTCGGGCCTCGGGATGAGCAATCAGCCCCAGCATTTT.

For the CDR3, the DNA is TGTGCCAGCAGCCCGACTAGCGGGGAGTACCAAGAGACCCAGTACTTC. Its protein is CASSPTSGEYQETQYF. The chain recombines TRBV3-1 (or the pseudogene TRBV3-2) with TRBJ2-5; 11 bases are a match to TRBD2. The CDR3 is 16 amino acids. Germline lookup yields CDR1 LGHDT and CDR2 YNNKEL (reference sequence). V dropped 4 bases and J dropped 0; count of bases not matched to a gene: 4.

With respect to this clone: A much larger clone differs from this one at a single base, so this may be a read error. The chain uses TRBV5-4 and TRBJ2-3; 10 nucleotides line up with TRBD2. The CDR3 loop spans 15 amino acids. Per germline, CDR1 SGHNT and CDR2 YYREEE (reference sequence). The ends lost 5 bases at V and 1 base at J; junction bases unmatched: 4. As DNA, the CDR3 is TGTGCCAGCAGTCAAGCGGGGGGGGGCACAGATACGCAGTATTTT. It codes for CASSQAGGGTDTQYF.

The V call is TRBV2, the J call TRBJ1-2; possible D gene TRBD1, 6 bases. The CDR3 is 18 amino acids. V was trimmed by 7 bases and J by 3 bases, leaving 27 bases between them. Per the germline V gene, CDR1 is SNHLY and CDR2 is FYNNEI. CDR3 sequence (DNA): TGTGCCAGCAACTCACCCATTACAAACAGGGTGCGGGACTATGGCTACACCTTC. Its translation is CASNSPITNRVRDYGYTF.

This rearrangement joins TRBV3-1 (or the pseudogene TRBV3-2) to TRBJ1-6; D gene uncertain. The CDR3 extends over 16 amino acids. Deletions cut 0 bases from V and 7 bases from J, with 13 bases between. The germline CDR1 and CDR2 sequences are LGHDT and YNNKEL (reference sequence). CDR3 region: CASSQDRDRLNSPLHF. The CDR3, as DNA: TGTGCCAGCAGCCAAGATAGGGATAGACTAAATTCACCCCTCCACTTT.

The chain links TRBV28 to TRBJ1-1; TRBD1 agrees at 7 bases. Trimming at V came to 7 bases and at J to 3 bases, leaving 11 bases not matched to a gene. This CDR3 spans 15 amino acids. Germline V gene lookup returns CDR1 MDHEN and CDR2 SYDVKM. Here the CDR3 DNA reads TGTGCCAGCACCCTCCCCGGGACAGTCGACACTGAAGCTTTCTTT. It yields the protein CASTLPGTVDTEAFF. Based on the CDR3 plus reference TRBV28 and TRBJ1-1, the full variable domain is DVKVTQSSRYLVKRTGEKVFLECVQDMDHENMFWYRQDPGLGLRLIYFSYDVKMKEKGDIPEGYSVSREKKERFSLILESASTNQTSMYLCASTLPGTVDTEAFFGQGTRLTVV.

The J gene is TRBJ2-6, the V gene TRBV5-5; D not certain. The CDR3 covers 16 residues. Between the trimmed V and J ends, which lost 1 base and 0 bases, there was a span of 8 bases. Per the germline V gene, CDR1 is SGHKS and CDR2 is YYEKEE (reference sequence). The CDR3 here is CASSLIKHSGANVLTF. CDR3 DNA sequence: TGTGCCAGCAGCTTGATTAAGCACTCTGGGGCCAACGTCCTGACTTTC.

The chain links TRBV5-1 to TRBJ2-7, with 8 bases lining up with TRBD1. The CDR3 length is 15 residues. V was clipped by 4 bases and J by 0 bases; unmatched bases: 6. Germline CDR1 and CDR2: SGHRS and YFSETQ. CDR3 amino acids: CASSPGQGLSYEQYF. CDR3 sequence (DNA): TGCGCCAGCAGCCCAGGACAGGGACTCTCCTACGAGCAGTACTTC.

The V and J genes are TRBV18 and TRBJ1-2; TRBD1 agrees at 8 bases. CDR3 length equals 15 residues. CDR1 and CDR2 (germline): KGHSH, LQKENI. V lost 6 bases to trimming and J lost 8 bases; unmatched junction nucleotides: 14. The CDR3 reads CASSASDRGLGGYTF. The CDR3 coding sequence is TGTGCCAGCTCTGCCTCTGACAGGGGACTCGGCGGCTACACCTTC.

The chain has TRBV5-4 and TRBJ1-2, with D maybe TRBD1 (6 bases). The CDR3 has 13 residues. The ends were cut back, 3 bases at V and 4 bases at J, with 10 bases in the middle. Germline V gene data show CDR1 as SGHNT and CDR2 as YYREEE (reference sequence). The CDR3 region is CASSSRRGYGYTF. CDR3 in DNA: TGTGCCAGCAGCTCCCGCAGGGGCTATGGCTACACCTTC.

This chain connects TRBV7-2 to TRBJ1-1; D not certain. The V gene lost 5 bases and the J gene lost 0 bases, with 16 bases spanning the gap. The germline V gene encodes CDR1 SGHTA and CDR2 FQGNSA. There are 16 residues in the CDR3. CDR3 DNA: TGTGCCAGCAGCCCAGGAGGTGAGGGTTTGAACACTGAAGCTTTCTTT. Its translation is CASSPGGEGLNTEAFF. The whole variable domain, remainder taken from reference TRBV7-2 and TRBJ1-1, is GAGVSQSPSNKVTEKGKDVELRCDPISGHTALYWYRQSLGQGLEFLIYFQGNSAPDKSGLPSDRFSAERTGGSVSTLTIQRTQQEDSAVYLCASSPGGEGLNTEAFFGQGTRLTVV.

This clone is a singleton in its sample. This chain uses TRBV6-1 with TRBJ1-1; perhaps TRBD1 as D (5 bases). CDR1 and CDR2 from the germline V gene are MNHNS and SASEGT. The CDR3 runs 14 residues. V lost 2 bases, J lost 1 base, and 8 bases lay in between. The CDR3 sequence is CASSEITGNTEAFF. The CDR3 region has the DNA TGTGCCAGCAGTGAAATTACAGGGAACACTGAAGCTTTCTTT.

This chain connects TRBV6-1 to TRBJ2-7; a possible D gene is TRBD1 (6 bases). The CDR3 totals 17 residues. Trimming shortened V by 0 bases and J by 0 bases, and 15 bases separated the two germline ends. Germline CDR1 reads MNHNS; CDR2 reads SASEGT. As DNA, the CDR3 is TGTGCCAGCAGTGAAGCGAGAGGGGGACCCCCCTCCTACGAGCAGTACTTC. Translation: CASSEARGGPPSYEQYF.

V gene TRBV2 combines with J gene TRBJ1-2; TRBD1 aligns across 9 bases. The CDR3 contains 14 residues. Germline V lookup: CDR1 SNHLY, CDR2 FYNNEI. V lost 8 bases to trimming and J lost 3 bases; unmatched junction nucleotides: 7. CDR3 DNA: TGTGCCAGCGCTTACAGGGGGCCAGACTATGGCTACACCTTC. This translates into CASAYRGPDYGYTF.

The chain carries TRBV19 and TRBJ2-7, with D possibly TRBD1 on 6 matching bases. CDR3 length equals 12 residues. CDR1 LNHDA and CDR2 SQIVND come from the germline V gene (reference sequence). V gave up 7 bases and J gave up 6 bases, with 13 bases separating them. CDR3 sequence (DNA): TGTGCCAGTATTTCTGGGGGCGGCGAGCAGTACTTC. This sequence encodes CASISGGGEQYF.

The rearrangement joins TRBV12-3 or TRBV12-4 to TRBJ2-1; D unclear. The CDR3 loop spans 12 amino acids. The V end lost 5 bases, the J end lost 9 bases, and 11 bases lay between the germline ends. CDR3 loop: CASSLLPGEQFF. In DNA, the CDR3 is TGTGCCAGCAGTCTCCTCCCGGGTGAGCAGTTCTTC.

The CDR3 nucleotides are TGTGCCAGCAGCCAAGATCTGGCGGGCACTGAAGCTTTCTTT. Translating gives CASSQDLAGTEAFF. V and J are TRBV3-1 (or the pseudogene TRBV3-2) and TRBJ1-1, with D unresolved. Germline assignment: CDR1 LGHDT and CDR2 YNNKEL (reference sequence). V lost 0 bases, J lost 4 bases, and 9 bases lay in between. This CDR3 comprises 14 residues.